These 32 T cell receptor beta chains were all obtained from the same sample, sequenced in a study of shared clonotypes between healthy human individuals. Data came from immunoSEQ multiplex PCR; TCRdb stores just in-frame clones and leaves some out. This sample has some 1.5 million clones, with around 98% found just once. Sequencing was carried out using naive CD4+ T cells sorted from blood. Subset meaning: CD45RA+ positively selected. All receptors come from a man in his thirties or forties in good health.

V usage is TRBV18 and J usage is TRBJ2-3, with D possibly being TRBD1 (6 bases). The CDR3 length is 13 residues. CDR1 KGHSH and CDR2 LQKENI come from the germline V gene. V lost 0 bases, J lost 6 bases, and 7 bases lay in between. CDR3 residues: CASSPPGHDTQYF. CDR3 DNA sequence: TGTGCCAGCTCACCACCGGGACACGATACGCAGTATTTT.

Comments on this clone: Other DNA sequences within the sample encode an identical CDR3. The chain uses TRBV7-7 and TRBJ2-3, with D possibly TRBD2 on 5 matching bases. V was cut by 1 base and J by 2 bases, with 10 bases left in between. The germline CDR1 and CDR2 sequences are SSHAT and FNYEAQ (reference sequence). The length of the CDR3 is 15 residues. CDR3: CASSLVGGSTDTQYF. The CDR3 coding sequence is TGTGCCAGCAGCTTAGTAGGAGGATCCACAGATACGCAGTATTTT.

The table lists this clone with a count of one. The chain carries TRBV5-5 and TRBJ2-1; 8 bases align to TRBD2. There are 17 residues in the CDR3. Trimming removed 0 bases from V and 6 bases from J; junction bases left unmatched: 11. The germline CDR1 and CDR2 sequences are SGHKS and YYEKEE (reference sequence). The CDR3 protein is CASSLATGSGSGNEQFF. The DNA of the CDR3 is TGTGCCAGCAGCTTGGCTACTGGGAGCGGGAGTGGCAATGAGCAGTTCTTC.

The chain couples TRBV28 to TRBJ2-6; possible D gene TRBD2, 6 bases. This CDR3 is 17 amino acids long. Germline V gives CDR1 MDHEN, CDR2 SYDVKM. The ends were cut back, 6 bases at V and 2 bases at J, with 17 bases in the middle. The CDR3 sequence is CASRKGGSVTGANVLTF. In DNA form, the CDR3 reads TGTGCCAGCAGGAAAGGAGGGAGCGTAACTGGGGCCAACGTCCTGACTTTC. Combining the CDR3 with reference TRBV28 and TRBJ2-6 gives the whole variable domain DVKVTQSSRYLVKRTGEKVFLECVQDMDHENMFWYRQDPGLGLRLIYFSYDVKMKEKGDIPEGYSVSREKKERFSLILESASTNQTSMYLCASRKGGSVTGANVLTFGAGSRLTVL.

The CDR3 spells CASSVTPSGDTIYF. CDR3 bases: TGTGCCAGCAGCGTAACCCCATCCGGGGACACCATATATTTT. The rearrangement joins TRBV9 to TRBJ1-3; D is unresolved. The ends were cut back, 1 base at V and 8 bases at J, with 13 bases in the middle. CDR3 size: 14 residues. Per the germline V gene, CDR1 is SGDLS and CDR2 is YYNGEE.

This clone has just one count. The chain joins TRBV28 to TRBJ2-1; D may correspond to TRBD1 or TRBD2 (6 bases each). Germline CDR1 MDHEN, CDR2 SYDVKM. This CDR3 region has 15 residues. Trimming removed 5 bases at V and 9 bases at J, with 20 bases between. CDR3 nucleotides: TGTGCCAGCAGTCCACAGGGACTCCGACAAGGTGAGCAGTTCTTC. It yields the protein CASSPQGLRQGEQFF.

The V call is TRBV5-1, the J call TRBJ1-2; maybe TRBD1 (5 bases). Per the germline V gene, CDR1 is SGHRS and CDR2 is YFSETQ. There are 13 residues in the CDR3. Trimming removed 3 bases from V and 4 bases from J, with 10 bases in between. The CDR3 here is CASSSFDSYGYTF. The CDR3 nucleotides are TGCGCCAGCAGCTCGTTTGACAGCTATGGCTACACCTTC.

The chain employs TRBV5-1 and TRBJ2-1; D might be TRBD2 (5 bases). V was shortened by 5 bases and J by 1 base, with 16 bases between the two germline ends. There are 16 residues in the CDR3. Germline CDR1 is SGHRS and CDR2 is YFSETQ. The CDR3 DNA sequence: TGCGCCAGCAGGACCGGGGTAGCGAATTCCTACAATGAGCAGTTCTTC. This encodes CASRTGVANSYNEQFF.

The chain couples TRBV19 to TRBJ1-1; D uncertain. Trimming pared 3 bases from V and 3 bases from J, leaving 8 bases between. This CDR3 is 13 amino acids long. CDR1 LNHDA and CDR2 SQIVND come from the germline V gene (reference sequence). The CDR3: CASSIGWDTEAFF. Written as DNA, the CDR3 is TGTGCCAGTAGTATCGGGTGGGACACTGAAGCTTTCTTT.

This clone was detected once. The chain uses TRBV6-1 and TRBJ1-4; D is unresolved. Deletions cut 7 bases from V and 3 bases from J, with 9 bases between. Per the germline V gene, CDR1 is MNHNS and CDR2 is SASEGT. The CDR3 length is 13 residues. The CDR3 is CASTRSSNEKLFF. The CDR3 DNA follows: TGTGCCAGCACGCGGAGTTCTAATGAAAAACTGTTTTTT.

The J gene is TRBJ2-2, the V gene TRBV4-3; TRBD2 matches at 13 bases. CDR1 and CDR2 from the germline V gene are LGHNA and YSLEER. V dropped 3 bases and J dropped 0; count of bases not matched to a gene: 4. This CDR3 is 18 amino acids long. CDR3: CASSHVGLAGANTGELFF. In DNA form, the CDR3 reads TGCGCCAGCAGCCACGTAGGACTAGCGGGAGCGAACACCGGGGAGCTGTTTTTT.

The rearrangement joins TRBV10-2 to TRBJ2-3; 9 nucleotides align to TRBD1. J gave up 2 bases and V 6 bases, and 9 bases lay outside the gene matches. The CDR3 consists of 16 residues. Germline V gene sequence: CDR1 WSHSY, CDR2 SAAADI. The chain's CDR3 is CASRGTGTGNTDTQYF. In DNA, the CDR3 is TGCGCCAGCAGGGGGACAGGGACGGGGAACACAGATACGCAGTATTTT.

V and J are TRBV10-1 and TRBJ1-4; D gene unclear. Trimming pared 2 bases from V and 4 bases from J, leaving 8 bases between. This CDR3 is built from 14 residues. The germline gives CDR1 WNHNN, CDR2 SYGVQD (reference sequence). The CDR3 is CASSEGRRNEKLFF. CDR3 sequence (DNA): TGCGCCAGCAGTGAGGGACGGCGTAATGAAAAACTGTTTTTT.

The DNA for the CDR3 is TGTGCCAGCAGCAAAGCCTTCCTTAGCAATCAGCCCCAGCATTTT. It specifies CASSKAFLSNQPQHF. The rearrangement joins TRBV6-5 to TRBJ1-5; D not resolved. This CDR3 region has 15 residues. Deletions cut 6 bases from V and 0 bases from J, with 12 bases between. Germline V lookup: CDR1 MNHEY, CDR2 SVGAGI.

The chain has TRBV5-1 and TRBJ1-2; D not certain. Germline CDR1 is SGHRS and CDR2 is YFSETQ. Trimming shortened V by 5 bases and J by 5 bases, and 22 bases separated the two germline ends. The CDR3 contains 16 residues. In DNA, the CDR3 is TGCGCCAGCAGTCAGAATCGGGCTAGCAGCCAATATGGCTACACCTTC. It is translated as CASSQNRASSQYGYTF.

V usage is TRBV30 and J usage is TRBJ2-7; D may be TRBD2 (6 bases). There are 12 residues in the CDR3. Germline assignment: CDR1 GTSNPN and CDR2 SVGIG (reference sequence). The CDR3 nucleotides read TGTGCAGGAAATAGCGGTCCCTACGAGCAGTACTTC. Translating gives CAGNSGPYEQYF.

The rearrangement links TRBV29-1 to TRBJ1-4; possibly TRBD1 for D (6 bases). The CDR3 has 15 amino acids. V was cut by 7 bases and J by 6 bases, with 21 bases left in between. CDR1 SQVTM and CDR2 ANQGSEA come from the germline V gene. The CDR3 protein is CSAGGQSGGHEKLFF. The CDR3 DNA reads as TGCAGCGCCGGCGGACAGTCAGGAGGGCATGAAAAACTGTTTTTT.

The rearrangement links TRBV4-2 to TRBJ1-1; D uncertain. CDR1 is LGHNA, CDR2 YNFKEQ, per germline. The CDR3 has 13 residues. V was clipped by 2 bases and J by 1 base, with 5 bases between them. This CDR3 reads CASSQPPNTEAFF. In DNA, the CDR3 is TGTGCCAGCAGCCAACCTCCGAACACTGAAGCTTTCTTT.

In its sample, this clone was seen once. The gene calls are TRBV5-1 and TRBJ1-1; weak D call: TRBD1 (5 bases). The CDR3 spans 13 residues. The V end was cut by 6 bases, the J end by 7 bases, with 16 bases between. Germline loops: CDR1 SGHRS, CDR2 YFSETQ. The CDR3 nucleotides are TGCGCCAGCACTATGGAGGGGTGGGATGAAGCTTTCTTT. Translated, it gives CASTMEGWDEAFF.

V usage is TRBV29-1 and J usage is TRBJ1-1, with TRBD1 matching 11 bases. The CDR3 loop spans 16 amino acids. Germline-derived CDR1 and CDR2 are SQVTM and ANQGSEA. Trimming cost V 3 bases and J 8 bases; bases outside gene matches: 14. The CDR3 DNA reads TGCAGCGTTGAGCCCTTTTTAGGACAGGGGGCGAGGGAAGCTTTCTTT. Translating it yields CSVEPFLGQGAREAFF.

The genes are TRBV28 and TRBJ2-3; possibly TRBD1 for D (6 bases). The CDR3 is made up of 14 amino acids. Germline CDR1 MDHEN, CDR2 SYDVKM. V lost 5 bases, J lost 6 bases, and 15 bases lay in between. DNA of the CDR3: TGTGCCAGCAGTATACAGGGTACCCGGGATACGCAGTATTTT. This gives the protein CASSIQGTRDTQYF.

V usage is TRBV5-1 and J usage is TRBJ1-1; D remains ambiguous. The V gene lost 0 bases and the J gene lost 4 bases, with 13 bases spanning the gap. This CDR3 region has 15 residues. Germline loops: CDR1 SGHRS, CDR2 YFSETQ. CDR3 protein: CASSLGAGGGTEAFF. The CDR3 DNA is TGCGCCAGCAGCTTGGGGGCAGGAGGAGGCACTGAAGCTTTCTTT.

This rearrangement joins TRBV7-3 to TRBJ2-2; 7 bases map to TRBD1. The V segment lost 5 bases and the J segment 2 bases; nucleotides outside the gene matches: 11. The germline gives CDR1 SGHTA, CDR2 FQGTGA. The CDR3 is 17 amino acids. Written as DNA, the CDR3 is TGTGCCAGCAGCCCAACGCGGGCAGGGGGAAACACCGGGGAGCTGTTTTTT. It specifies CASSPTRAGGNTGELFF.

This clone has just one count. This chain connects TRBV27 to TRBJ2-1; D is ambiguous. Trimming took off 1 base at V and 2 bases at J, with 9 bases between the two ends. Germline CDR1 reads MNHEY; CDR2 reads SMNVEV (reference sequence). CDR3 size: 15 residues. The CDR3 region has the DNA TGTGCCAGCAGTTTATACGGGTTAACCTACAATGAGCAGTTCTTC. Protein sequence: CASSLYGLTYNEQFF.

The rearrangement links TRBV5-1 to TRBJ1-5; 8 nucleotides agree with TRBD1. Per the germline V gene, CDR1 is SGHRS and CDR2 is YFSETQ. The V and J ends lost 1 base and 3 bases, in that order; junction bases with no gene match: 9. CDR3 size: 17 residues. CDR3 nucleotide sequence: TGCGCCAGCAGCTTGAACCCAGGGGGCTCTATCAATCAGCCCCAGCATTTT. Translation: CASSLNPGGSINQPQHF.

V is TRBV18 and J is TRBJ2-2, with D unclear. Trimming took 2 bases from V and 9 from J, leaving 19 bases between them. The CDR3 sequence is 16 residues long. The germline V gene encodes CDR1 KGHSH and CDR2 LQKENI. CDR3 nucleotides: TGTGCCAGCTCACCATCAGGACCAACTATGACCTGGGAGCTGTTTTTT. Protein sequence: CASSPSGPTMTWELFF.

This clone showed up just once. The rearrangement joins TRBV25-1 to TRBJ2-5; no clear D. V lost 4 bases and J 1 base, leaving 10 bases between the germline ends. CDR1 MGHDK and CDR2 SYGVNS come from the germline V gene. The length of the CDR3 is 14 residues. The CDR3 here is CASSGERPQETQYF. The CDR3 DNA sequence: TGTGCCAGCAGTGGTGAGCGCCCCCAAGAGACCCAGTACTTC.

The sample holds one count of this clone. The chain recombines TRBV10-3 with TRBJ2-1; 10 bases align to TRBD2. From germline, CDR1 is ENHRY and CDR2 SYGVKD. The CDR3 spans 19 residues. The ends lost 2 bases at V and 9 bases at J; junction bases unmatched: 19. CDR3 in amino acids: CAISEPWASGSMRSGEQFF. The CDR3, as DNA: TGTGCCATCAGTGAGCCTTGGGCTAGCGGGAGTATGAGGTCGGGTGAGCAGTTCTTC.

The chain employs TRBV6-1 and TRBJ1-1; TRBD1 might be the D (6 bases). Germline assignment: CDR1 MNHNS and CDR2 SASEGT. This CDR3 spans 13 amino acids. Trimming took off 6 bases at V and 4 bases at J, with 12 bases between the two ends. DNA of the CDR3: TGTGCCAGCAGCCGGGAGGGGGGCACTGAAGCTTTCTTT. Translated: CASSREGGTEAFF.

As for this clone: The sample carries other DNA sequences with the same CDR3. The rearrangement joins TRBV7-2 to TRBJ1-4; D is undetermined. The germline V gene encodes CDR1 SGHTA and CDR2 FQGNSA. Trimming took 2 bases from V and 7 from J, leaving 8 bases between them. The CDR3 runs 13 residues. The CDR3 loop reads CASSLIVGEKLFF. The CDR3 DNA reads TGTGCCAGCAGCTTAATAGTGGGTGAAAAACTGTTTTTT. Full variable domain (rest looked up from reference TRBV7-2 and TRBJ1-4): GAGVSQSPSNKVTEKGKDVELRCDPISGHTALYWYRQSLGQGLEFLIYFQGNSAPDKSGLPSDRFSAERTGGSVSTLTIQRTQQEDSAVYLCASSLIVGEKLFFGSGTQLSVL.

The CDR3 nucleotides are TGTGCCAGCAGCTTCGACAGCTATGGCTACACCTTC. This translates into CASSFDSYGYTF. The rearrangement links TRBV7-9 to TRBJ1-2; possible D gene TRBD1, 5 bases. V dropped 3 bases and J dropped 4 bases, with 6 bases sitting between them. This CDR3 spans 12 amino acids. In germline, CDR1 is SEHNR, CDR2 FQNEAQ (reference sequence).

The chain is built from TRBV6-6 and TRBJ1-5; 11 bases match TRBD1. V shed 6 bases, J shed 5 bases, and the junction held 3 bases outside the gene matches. CDR1 is MNHNY, CDR2 SVGAGI, per germline (reference sequence). CDR3 size: 14 residues. Here the CDR3 reads CASRGQGDYQPQHF. Written as DNA, the CDR3 is TGTGCCAGCAGGGGACAGGGGGACTATCAGCCCCAGCATTTT.